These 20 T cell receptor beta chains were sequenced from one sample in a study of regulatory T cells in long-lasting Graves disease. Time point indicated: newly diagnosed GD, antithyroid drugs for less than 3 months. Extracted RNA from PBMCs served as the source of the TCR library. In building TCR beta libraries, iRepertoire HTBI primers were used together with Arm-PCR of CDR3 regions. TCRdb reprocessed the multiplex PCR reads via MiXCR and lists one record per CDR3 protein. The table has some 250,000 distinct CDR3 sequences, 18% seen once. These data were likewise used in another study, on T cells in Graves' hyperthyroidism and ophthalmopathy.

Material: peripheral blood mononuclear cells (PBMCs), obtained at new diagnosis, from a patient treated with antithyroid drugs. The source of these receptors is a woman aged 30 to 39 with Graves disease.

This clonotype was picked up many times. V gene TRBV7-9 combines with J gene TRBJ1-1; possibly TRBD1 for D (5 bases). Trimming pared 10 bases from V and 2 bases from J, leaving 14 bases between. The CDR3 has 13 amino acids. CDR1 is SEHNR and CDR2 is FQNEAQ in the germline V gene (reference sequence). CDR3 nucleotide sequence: TGTGCCATCGTTCAGGGTCCCAACACTGAAGCTTTCTTT. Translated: CAIVQGPNTEAFF.

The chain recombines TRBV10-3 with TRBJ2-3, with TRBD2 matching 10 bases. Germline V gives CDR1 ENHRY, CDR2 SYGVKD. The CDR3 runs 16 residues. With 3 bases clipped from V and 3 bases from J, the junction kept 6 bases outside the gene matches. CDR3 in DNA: TGTGCCATCAGTGACCCGCTAGCGGGGGAGACAGATACGCAGTATTTT. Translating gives CAISDPLAGETDTQYF.

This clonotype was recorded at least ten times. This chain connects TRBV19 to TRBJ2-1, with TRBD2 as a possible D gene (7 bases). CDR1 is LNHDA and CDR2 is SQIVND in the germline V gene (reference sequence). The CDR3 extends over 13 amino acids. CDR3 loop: CGGGAGSYNEQFF. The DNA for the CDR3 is TGTGGGGGGGGGGCAGGGTCCTACAATGAGCAGTTCTTC.

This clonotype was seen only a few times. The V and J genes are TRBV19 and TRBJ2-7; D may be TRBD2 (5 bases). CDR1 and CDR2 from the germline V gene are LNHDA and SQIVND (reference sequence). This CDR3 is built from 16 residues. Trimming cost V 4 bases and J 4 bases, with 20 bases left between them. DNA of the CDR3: TGTGCCAGTAGTAGGAGGAGCGGTAAACTTCGATACGAGCAGTACTTC. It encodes CASSRRSGKLRYEQYF.

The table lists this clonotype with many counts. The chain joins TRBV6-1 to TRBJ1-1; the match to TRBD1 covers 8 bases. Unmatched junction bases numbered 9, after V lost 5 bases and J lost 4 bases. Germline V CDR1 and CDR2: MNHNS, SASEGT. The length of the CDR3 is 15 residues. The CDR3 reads CASSLQGQGGTEAFF. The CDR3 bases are TGTGCCAGCAGTCTCCAAGGACAGGGCGGCACTGAAGCTTTCTTT.

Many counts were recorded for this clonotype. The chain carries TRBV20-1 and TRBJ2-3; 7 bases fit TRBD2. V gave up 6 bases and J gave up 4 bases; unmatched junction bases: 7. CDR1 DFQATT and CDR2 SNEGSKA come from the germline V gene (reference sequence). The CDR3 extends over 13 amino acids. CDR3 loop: CSAPGGLADTQYF. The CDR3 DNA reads TGCAGTGCCCCGGGGGGTCTCGCAGATACGCAGTATTTT.

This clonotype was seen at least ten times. The CDR3 reads CASSSSLSSYNEQFF. CDR3 coding DNA: TGTGCCAGCAGTTCCAGTTTGAGCTCCTACAATGAGCAGTTCTTC. The rearrangement links TRBV7-8 to TRBJ2-1; D ambiguous. There are 15 residues in the CDR3. Looked up from germline, CDR1 is SGHVS and CDR2 is FQNEAQ. V lost 6 bases to trimming and J lost 0 bases, with 12 bases between them.

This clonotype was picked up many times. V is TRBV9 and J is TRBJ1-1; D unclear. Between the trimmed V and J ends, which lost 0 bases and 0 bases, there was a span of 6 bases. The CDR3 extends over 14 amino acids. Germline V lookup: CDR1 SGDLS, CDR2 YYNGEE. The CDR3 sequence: CASSVEPLNTEAFF. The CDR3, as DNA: TGTGCCAGCAGCGTAGAACCTTTGAACACTGAAGCTTTCTTT.

Here the CDR3 reads CASTSQGYSPLHF. The CDR3, as DNA: TGTGCCAGCACGTCACAGGGGTATTCACCCCTCCACTTT. V and J are TRBV6-1 and TRBJ1-6; 7 nucleotides line up with TRBD1. This CDR3 has 13 amino acids. The germline CDR1 and CDR2 sequences are MNHNS and SASEGT. Trimming cost V 7 bases and J 8 bases; bases outside gene matches: 5.

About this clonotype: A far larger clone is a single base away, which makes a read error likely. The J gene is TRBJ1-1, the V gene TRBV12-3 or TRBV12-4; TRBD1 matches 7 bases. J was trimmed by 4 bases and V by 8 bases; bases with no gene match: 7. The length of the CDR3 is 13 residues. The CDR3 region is CASAPGDSTEAFF. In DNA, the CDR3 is TGTGCCAGCGCACCAGGGGACAGCACTGAAGCTTTCTTT.

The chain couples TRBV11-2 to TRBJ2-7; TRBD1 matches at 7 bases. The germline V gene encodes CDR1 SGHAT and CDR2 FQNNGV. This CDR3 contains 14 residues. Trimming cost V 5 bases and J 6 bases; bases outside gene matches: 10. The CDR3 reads CASSHAGGALEQYF. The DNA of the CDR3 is TGTGCCAGCAGCCATGCAGGGGGAGCCCTCGAGCAGTACTTC.

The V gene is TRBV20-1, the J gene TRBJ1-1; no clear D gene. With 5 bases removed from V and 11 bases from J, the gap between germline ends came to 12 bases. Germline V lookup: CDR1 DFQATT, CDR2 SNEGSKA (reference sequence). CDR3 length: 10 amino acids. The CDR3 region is CSAAPGEAFF. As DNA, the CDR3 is TGCAGTGCTGCCCCCGGGGAGGCTTTCTTT.

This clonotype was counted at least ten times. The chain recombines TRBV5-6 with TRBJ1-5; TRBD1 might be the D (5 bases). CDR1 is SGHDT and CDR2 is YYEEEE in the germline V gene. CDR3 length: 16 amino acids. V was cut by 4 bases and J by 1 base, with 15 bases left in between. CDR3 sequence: CASSKGEVGSNQPQHF. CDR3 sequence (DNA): TGTGCCAGCAGCAAAGGGGAGGTCGGGAGCAATCAGCCCCAGCATTTT. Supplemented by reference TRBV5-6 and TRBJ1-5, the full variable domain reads DAGVTQSPTHLIKTRGQQVTLRCSPKSGHDTVSWYQQALGQGPQFIFQYYEEEERQRGNFPDRFSGHQFPNYSSELNVNALLLGDSALYLCASSKGEVGSNQPQHFGDGTRLSIL.

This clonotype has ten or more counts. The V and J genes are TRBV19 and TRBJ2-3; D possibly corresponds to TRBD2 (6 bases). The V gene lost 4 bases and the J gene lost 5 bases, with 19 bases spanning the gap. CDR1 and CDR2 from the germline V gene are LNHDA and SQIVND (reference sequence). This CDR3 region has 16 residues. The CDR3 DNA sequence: TGTGCCAGTAGTAGTGGGACTGGGGAGATTCAAGATACGCAGTATTTT. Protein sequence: CASSSGTGEIQDTQYF.

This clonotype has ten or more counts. CDR3 protein: CASSQLNQPQHF. CDR3 DNA sequence: TGTGCCAGCAGCCAGCTCAATCAGCCCCAGCATTTT. The chain uses TRBV3-1 and TRBJ1-5; no clear D gene. The CDR3 is made up of 12 amino acids. Per germline, CDR1 LGHDT and CDR2 YNNKEL (reference sequence). The germline V and J ends were trimmed by 3 bases and 3 bases, with 3 bases remaining between them.

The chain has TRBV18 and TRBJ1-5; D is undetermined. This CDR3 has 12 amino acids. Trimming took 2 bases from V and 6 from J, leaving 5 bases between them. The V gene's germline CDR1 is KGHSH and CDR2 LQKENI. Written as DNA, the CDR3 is TGTGCCAGCTCACCAGACGGTCAGCCCCAGCATTTT. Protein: CASSPDGQPQHF. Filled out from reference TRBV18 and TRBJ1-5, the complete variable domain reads NAGVMQNPRHLVRRRGQEARLRCSPMKGHSHVYWYRQLPEEGLKFMVYLQKENIIDESGMPKERFSAEFPKEGPSILRIQQVVRGDSAAYFCASSPDGQPQHFGDGTRLSIL.

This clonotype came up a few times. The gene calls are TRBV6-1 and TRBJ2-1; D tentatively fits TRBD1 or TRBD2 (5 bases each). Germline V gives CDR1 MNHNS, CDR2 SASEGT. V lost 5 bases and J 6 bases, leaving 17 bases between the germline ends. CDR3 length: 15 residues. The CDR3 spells CASSPPGRKGNEQFF. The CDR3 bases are TGTGCCAGCAGTCCTCCGGGACGGAAGGGCAATGAGCAGTTCTTC.

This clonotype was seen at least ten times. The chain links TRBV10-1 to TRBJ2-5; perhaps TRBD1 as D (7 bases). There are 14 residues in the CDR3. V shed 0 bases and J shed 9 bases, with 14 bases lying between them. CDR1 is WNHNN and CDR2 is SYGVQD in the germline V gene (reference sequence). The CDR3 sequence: CASSESRQGLSQYF. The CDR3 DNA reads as TGCGCCAGCAGTGAGTCAAGACAGGGACTTTCCCAGTACTTC.

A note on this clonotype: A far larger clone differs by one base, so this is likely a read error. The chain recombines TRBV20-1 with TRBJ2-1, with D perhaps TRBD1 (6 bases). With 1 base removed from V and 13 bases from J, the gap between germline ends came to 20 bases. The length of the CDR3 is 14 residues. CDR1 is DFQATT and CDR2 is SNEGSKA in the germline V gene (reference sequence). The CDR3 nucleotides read TGCAGTGCTAGAGTGGGACACATGGAAGAGACCCAGTTCTTC. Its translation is CSARVGHMEETQFF.

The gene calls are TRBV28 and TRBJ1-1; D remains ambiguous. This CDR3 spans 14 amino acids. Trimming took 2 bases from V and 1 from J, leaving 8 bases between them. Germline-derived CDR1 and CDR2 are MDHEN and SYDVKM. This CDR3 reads CASSLGNRNTEAFF. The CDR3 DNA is TGTGCCAGCAGTTTAGGGAACAGGAACACTGAAGCTTTCTTT.